This T cell receptor beta chain was found in a study of blood T cell repertoires in COVID-19. Whole-study context: Italy, Spain and the United States were the sources of the convalescent and acute COVID-19 samples. T cells, B-cell-depleted T cells, or PBMCs provided the cDNA or gDNA that served as material.

Details on this clone: The same CDR3 also results from other DNA sequences found in this sample.

Sequenced by immunoSEQ multiplex PCR; TCRdb stores in-frame clones only, minus some. Of about 110,000 clones in the sample, 65% to 80% are singletons; the top ten hold about 2%. Germline V gene data show CDR1 as LGHDT and CDR2 as YNNKEL (reference sequence). Trimming left V 4 bases short and J 8 bases short, with 6 bases between. The CDR3 covers 12 residues. The rearrangement joins TRBV3-1 (or the pseudogene TRBV3-2) to TRBJ1-6; D is unresolved. The material sequenced was peripheral blood. This receptor was obtained from a woman between 40 and 55 years old with acute or convalescent COVID-19. CDR3 region: CASSLRDSPLHF. The CDR3 region has the DNA TGTGCCAGCAGCCTACGGGATTCACCCCTCCACTTT.